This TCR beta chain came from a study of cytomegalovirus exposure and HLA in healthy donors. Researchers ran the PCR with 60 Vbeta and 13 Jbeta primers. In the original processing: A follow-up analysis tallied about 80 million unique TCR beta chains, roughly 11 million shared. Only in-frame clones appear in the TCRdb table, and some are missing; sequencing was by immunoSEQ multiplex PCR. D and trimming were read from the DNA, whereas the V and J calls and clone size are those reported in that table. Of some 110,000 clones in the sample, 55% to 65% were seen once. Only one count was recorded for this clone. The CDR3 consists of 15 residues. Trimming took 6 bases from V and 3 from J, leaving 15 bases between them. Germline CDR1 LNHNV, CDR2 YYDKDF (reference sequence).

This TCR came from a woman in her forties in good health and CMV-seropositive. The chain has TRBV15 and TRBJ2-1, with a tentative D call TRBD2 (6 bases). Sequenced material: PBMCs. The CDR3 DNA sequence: TGTGCCACCAGGCCTCCGGGAGTCATCTACAATGAGCAGTTCTTC. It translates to CATRPPGVIYNEQFF.